This paragraph reports one T cell receptor (beta chain). Its antigen specificity is not known. No base quality values were provided; no much bigger clone lies one nucleotide off. This entry is derived from a study of blood T cell repertoires in COVID-19 (dated by TCRdb to about 2020). Describing the broader study: Samples covering the acute and convalescent phases of COVID-19 were provided by collaborators in the United States, Italy and Spain. The material from the prospective study consisted of cDNA or gDNA derived from T cells, B-cell-depleted T cells, or PBMCs. Subjects who had been exposed to COVID-19, were actively infected with it, or had recovered from it provided the deeply sampled blood TCRbeta repertoires that made up the dataset. The repertoires were made available in a free public database intended to serve as a resource for research on the immune response to SARS-CoV-2. The samples were drawn from the first 160 participants of the ongoing ImmuneRACE study and from under 1,500 subjects provided by 6 global collaborators. Sample metadata almost always included a de-identified subject ID, COVID-19 status, age in years and sex. Where available, HLA class I and class II types were obtained from metadata supplied by the sample provider rather than from assay-based typing. General study outcomes and caveats: How much clinical and demographic metadata was included differed by source and by participant, and the metadata was provided uncurated.

TCRbeta CDR3 regions were amplified from genomic DNA by means of the immunoSEQ Assay, a bias-controlled multiplex PCR. Regarding the original processing steps: The number of nucleated cells in each sample was estimated from the amplification of reference gene primers within the assay. Sequence reads were collapsed and filtered to measure the absolute abundance of every unique TCRbeta CDR3 rearrangement. For each sample, productive Simpson clonality was calculated by taking the square root of Simpson's diversity index across productive rearrangements. Entries here come from immuneACCESS through TCRdb and include only in-frame sequences with V and J called. Some clones fail to appear in such tables; in the studies checked, an unresolved V gene covers under half of the shortfall, and the cause of the remainder is unknown. V and J calls and clone size come straight from that table; D and trimming were deduced from the DNA. The sample has 25,000 to 30,000 clones on record, over 75% of them singletons. Of the sample, roughly a tenth is held by the ten largest clones.

Whole blood was collected in K2EDTA tubes by collaborating institutions according to the institutions' own protocols. For TCRbeta analysis, collaborator samples were shipped as frozen whole blood, as isolated PBMCs, or as DNA extracted from either sample type. The CDR3 covers 15 residues, taking in both the cysteine and the phenylalanine. The CDR3 DNA has 45 bases and is translated from base 1. The germline V gene provides CDR1 MNHEY and CDR2 SVGAGI. V is pruned by 4 bases and J by 1 base, leaving 1 base of the junction without a gene match. The sequence joins TRBV6-5 to TRBJ1-5, with TRBD1 matching 10 junction bases. The TCR comes from a man aged 60 to 75 with acute or convalescent COVID-19. Sequencing input: peripheral blood. The nucleotide sequence is given as TGTGCCAGCAGTTGGGGACAGGGGAGCAATCAGCCCCAGCATTTT. Its amino acids are CASSWGQGSNQPQHF.